The clone carrying this T cell receptor beta chain was counted many times. Its antigen remains unidentified. V was pared by 11 bases and J by 4 bases, with 18 bases of the junction left unmatched. There are 16 residues in the CDR3. The germline gives CDR1 LNHDA, CDR2 SQIVND (reference sequence). This specimen comes from a study of Graves' ophthalmopathy and Graves' hyperthyroidism. Looking at the study overall: Peripheral blood was gathered at first diagnosis, ahead of any treatment whatsoever.

Study results and limitations: Blood also carried most expanded thyroid clonotypes exceeding 0.001 frequency.

From RNA, the CDR3 regions of TCR beta chains were amplified and sequenced. RT-PCR was first run with HTBI primers, then multiplex PCR in a second round. From the multiplex PCR reads, TCRdb called clonotypes with MiXCR, one entry per CDR3 protein. The sample holds some 370,000 distinct CDR3 sequences, about 17% seen once. J is TRBJ1-2 and V is TRBV19; 8 bases are shared with TRBD1. This sequence was found in an adult woman with stable Graves' hyperthyroidism. Sequences were obtained from peripheral blood. The CDR3 protein is CAPGEDRVRLGYGYTF. CDR3 DNA: TGTGCCCCAGGAGAGGACAGGGTTCGTTTGGGCTATGGCTACACCTTC.